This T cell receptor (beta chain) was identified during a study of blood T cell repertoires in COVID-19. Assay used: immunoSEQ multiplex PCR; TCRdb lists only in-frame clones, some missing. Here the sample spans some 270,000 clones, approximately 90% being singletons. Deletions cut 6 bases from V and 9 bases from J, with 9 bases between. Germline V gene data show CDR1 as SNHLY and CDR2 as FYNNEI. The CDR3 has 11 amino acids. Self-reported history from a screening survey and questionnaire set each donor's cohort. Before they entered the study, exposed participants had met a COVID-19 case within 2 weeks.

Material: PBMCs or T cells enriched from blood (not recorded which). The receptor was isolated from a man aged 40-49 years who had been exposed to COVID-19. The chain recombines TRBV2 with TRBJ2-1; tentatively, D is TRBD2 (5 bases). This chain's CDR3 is CASSPEGEQFF. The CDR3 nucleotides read TGTGCCAGCAGCCCCGAGGGTGAGCAGTTCTTC.